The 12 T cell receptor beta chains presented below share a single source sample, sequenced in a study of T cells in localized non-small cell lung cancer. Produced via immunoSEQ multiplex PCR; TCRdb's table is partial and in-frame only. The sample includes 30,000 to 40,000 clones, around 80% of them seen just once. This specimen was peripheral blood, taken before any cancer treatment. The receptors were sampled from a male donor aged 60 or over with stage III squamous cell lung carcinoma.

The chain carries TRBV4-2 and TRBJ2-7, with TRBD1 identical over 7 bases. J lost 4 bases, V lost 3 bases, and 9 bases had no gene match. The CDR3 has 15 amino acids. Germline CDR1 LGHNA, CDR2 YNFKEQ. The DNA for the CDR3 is TGTGCCAGCAGCCAGGGGACAGCCTCTGTTTACGAGCAGTACTTC. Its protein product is CASSQGTASVYEQYF.

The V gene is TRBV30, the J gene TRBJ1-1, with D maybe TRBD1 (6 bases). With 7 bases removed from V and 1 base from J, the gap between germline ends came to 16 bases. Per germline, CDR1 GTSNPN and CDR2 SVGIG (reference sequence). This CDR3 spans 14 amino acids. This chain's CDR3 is CAFYRGLENTEAFF. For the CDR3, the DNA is TGTGCCTTCTACCGGGGGCTAGAGAACACTGAAGCTTTCTTT.

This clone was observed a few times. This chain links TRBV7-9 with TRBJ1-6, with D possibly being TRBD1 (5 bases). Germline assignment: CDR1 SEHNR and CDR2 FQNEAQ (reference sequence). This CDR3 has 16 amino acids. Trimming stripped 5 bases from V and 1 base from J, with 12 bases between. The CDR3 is CASSAREGSYNSPLHF. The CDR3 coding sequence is TGTGCCAGCAGCGCCAGGGAGGGTTCCTATAATTCACCCCTCCACTTT.

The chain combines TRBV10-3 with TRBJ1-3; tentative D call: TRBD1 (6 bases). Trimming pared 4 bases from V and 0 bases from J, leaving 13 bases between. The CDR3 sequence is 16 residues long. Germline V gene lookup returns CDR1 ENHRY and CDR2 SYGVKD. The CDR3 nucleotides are TGTGCCATCAGTGTCGGGGGGCCCCACTCTGGAAACACCATATATTTT. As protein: CAISVGGPHSGNTIYF.

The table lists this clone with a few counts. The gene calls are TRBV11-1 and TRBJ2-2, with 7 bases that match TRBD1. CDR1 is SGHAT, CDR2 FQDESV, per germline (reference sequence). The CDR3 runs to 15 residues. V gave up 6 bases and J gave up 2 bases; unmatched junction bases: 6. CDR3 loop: CASSLGQFNTGELFF. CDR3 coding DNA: TGTGCCAGCAGTTTGGGACAGTTCAACACCGGGGAGCTGTTTTTT.

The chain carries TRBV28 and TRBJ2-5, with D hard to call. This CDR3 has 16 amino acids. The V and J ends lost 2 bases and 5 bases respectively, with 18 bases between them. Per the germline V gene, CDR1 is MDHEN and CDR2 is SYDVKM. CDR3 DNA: TGTGCCAGCAGTTTAGGGTATCAAGTACCCTCGGAGACCCAGTACTTC. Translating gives CASSLGYQVPSETQYF.

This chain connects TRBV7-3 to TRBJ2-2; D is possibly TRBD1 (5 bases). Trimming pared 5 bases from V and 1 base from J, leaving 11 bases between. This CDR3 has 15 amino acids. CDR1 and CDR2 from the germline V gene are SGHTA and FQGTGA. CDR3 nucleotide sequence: TGTGCCAGCAGCCTTCAGGGTGGGAACACCGGGGAGCTGTTTTTT. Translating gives CASSLQGGNTGELFF.

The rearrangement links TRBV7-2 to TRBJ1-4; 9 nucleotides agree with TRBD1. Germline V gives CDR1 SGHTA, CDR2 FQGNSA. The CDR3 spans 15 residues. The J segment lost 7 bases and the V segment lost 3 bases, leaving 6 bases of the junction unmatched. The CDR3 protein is CASSFNRGLTEKLFF. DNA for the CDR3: TGTGCCAGCAGCTTTAACAGGGGGCTAACTGAAAAACTGTTTTTT.

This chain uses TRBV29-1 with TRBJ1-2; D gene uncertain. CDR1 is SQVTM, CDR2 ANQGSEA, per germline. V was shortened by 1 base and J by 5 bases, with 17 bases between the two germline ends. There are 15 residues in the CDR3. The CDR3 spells CSVEVRSEGAYGYTF. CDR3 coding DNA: TGCAGCGTTGAAGTTAGGTCGGAGGGAGCTTATGGCTACACCTTC.

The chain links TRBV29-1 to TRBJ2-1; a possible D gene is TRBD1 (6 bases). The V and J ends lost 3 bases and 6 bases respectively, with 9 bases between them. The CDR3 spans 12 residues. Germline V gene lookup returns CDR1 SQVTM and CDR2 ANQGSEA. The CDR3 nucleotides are TGCAGCGTTGACAGGGGACGCAATGAGCAGTTCTTC. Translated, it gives CSVDRGRNEQFF.

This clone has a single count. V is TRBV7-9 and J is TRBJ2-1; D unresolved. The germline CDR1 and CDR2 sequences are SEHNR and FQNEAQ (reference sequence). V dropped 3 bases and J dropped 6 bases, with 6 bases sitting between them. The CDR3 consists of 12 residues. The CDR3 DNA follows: TGTGCCAGCAGCTTCTACTTCAATGAGCAGTTCTTC. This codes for CASSFYFNEQFF.

The CDR3 DNA follows: TGCGCCAGCAGAGGGACTAGCGGACAAGAGACCCAGTACTTC. Amino acids: CASRGTSGQETQYF. This chain links TRBV5-1 with TRBJ2-5, with 11 bases identical to TRBD2. Per the germline V gene, CDR1 is SGHRS and CDR2 is YFSETQ. The CDR3 is made up of 14 amino acids. V was pared by 5 bases and J by 2 bases, with 2 bases of the junction left unmatched.